Listed below are T cell receptor beta chains from one sample, sequenced in a study of T cell repertoires in cytomegalovirus infection. TCRdb reprocessed the reads with MiXCR, giving one entry per CDR3 protein. This sample carries hundreds of thousands of distinct CDR3 sequences, roughly 33% of them seen once, and the ten largest clones take 15% to 20%. These TCRs' antigens remain unknown. The sequenced sample was cultured PBMCs, obtained from culture after CMV antigen stimulation. These receptors came from a human donor in good health (CMV status not recorded). Some clones in this sample may be carry-over from other donors' samples. CDR3s include the opening cysteine and the closing phenylalanine or tryptophan. Fields, in order: clone size, D gene, V gene, J gene, CDR3 DNA, CDR3 protein. D genes are given only for firm matches. Clone size is shown for a subset of rows, as once, few, many or a class of expanded clone.

clone size: -; D gene: TRBD1; V gene: TRBV12-3/TRBV12-4; J gene: TRBJ2-2; CDR3 DNA: TGTGCCAGCAGCCCTTACCGGACAGGGTCGATCGGGGAGCTGTTTTTT; CDR3 protein: CASSPYRTGSIGELFF
clone size: few; D gene: -; V gene: TRBV18; J gene: TRBJ2-1; CDR3 DNA: TGTGCCAGCTCACCCTACGCAGGGAGCTCCTACAATGAGCAGTTCTTC; CDR3 protein: CASSPYAGSSYNEQFF
clone size: few; D gene: -; V gene: TRBV7-6; J gene: TRBJ2-1; CDR3 DNA: TGTGCCAGCAGCTTTCGACAGGTTGATGAGCAGTTCTTC; CDR3 protein: CASSFRQVDEQFF
clone size: -; D gene: -; V gene: TRBV2; J gene: TRBJ1-2; CDR3 DNA: TGTGCCAGCAGTGAAGACGAGACCGAGGCAGGGGACTATGGCTACACCTTC; CDR3 protein: CASSEDETEAGDYGYTF
clone size: -; D gene: -; V gene: TRBV15; J gene: TRBJ1-4; CDR3 DNA: TGTGCCACCAGCAGAGATGGTGGGGCTAATGAAAAACTGTTTTTT; CDR3 protein: CATSRDGGANEKLFF
clone size: -; D gene: TRBD1; V gene: TRBV4-1; J gene: TRBJ2-1; CDR3 DNA: TGCGCCAGCAGCCAAGTAAGGGGGCGAAAAGCCAGTTTCGATGAGCAGTTCTTC; CDR3 protein: CASSQVRGRKASFDEQFF
clone size: -; D gene: -; V gene: TRBV5-6; J gene: TRBJ1-5; CDR3 DNA: TGTGCCAGCAGCTTAAACGCCGCCAGCAATCAGCCCCAGCATTTT; CDR3 protein: CASSLNAASNQPQHF
clone size: -; D gene: -; V gene: TRBV2; J gene: TRBJ1-5; CDR3 DNA: TGTGCCAGCAGTGTGTTGGACGCCTTGAAGCCCCAGCATTTT; CDR3 protein: CASSVLDALKPQHF
clone size: -; D gene: TRBD1; V gene: TRBV7-2; J gene: TRBJ2-7; CDR3 DNA: TGTGCCAGCAGCTTAGGGCCCAGGGGGCGCTCCTACGAGCAGTACTTC; CDR3 protein: CASSLGPRGRSYEQYF
clone size: few; D gene: -; V gene: TRBV7-9; J gene: TRBJ1-6; CDR3 DNA: TGTGCCAGCAGCCCAACTGACACGGGGGCCTATAATTCACCCCTCCACTTT; CDR3 protein: CASSPTDTGAYNSPLHF
clone size: -; D gene: TRBD1; V gene: TRBV23-1; J gene: TRBJ1-4; CDR3 DNA: TGCGCCAGCAAGGACAGGGGGTCTGAAAAACTGTTTTTT; CDR3 protein: CASKDRGSEKLFF
clone size: -; D gene: -; V gene: TRBV11-2; J gene: TRBJ2-7; CDR3 DNA: TGTGCCAGCAGCTTAGGGCCGAACTCCTACGAGCAGTACTTC; CDR3 protein: CASSLGPNSYEQYF
clone size: -; D gene: TRBD2; V gene: TRBV4-2; J gene: TRBJ2-1; CDR3 DNA: TGTGCCAGCAGCTTCCCGACTAGCGGGGGGCAATCCTACAATGAGCAGTTCTTC; CDR3 protein: CASSFPTSGGQSYNEQFF
clone size: -; D gene: -; V gene: TRBV12-3/TRBV12-4; J gene: TRBJ2-1; CDR3 DNA: TGTGCCAGCAGTTCCGGGCGGGATAGGAATGAGCAGTTCTTC; CDR3 protein: CASSSGRDRNEQFF
clone size: few; D gene: -; V gene: TRBV7-2; J gene: TRBJ1-6; CDR3 DNA: TGTGCCAGCAGCTACTTAGGGACACACAATAATTCACCCCTCCACTTT; CDR3 protein: CASSYLGTHNNSPLHF
clone size: -; D gene: TRBD1; V gene: TRBV15; J gene: TRBJ1-2; CDR3 DNA: TGTGCCACCAGCAGAGGGGGGACAGCGAACTATGGCTACACCTTC; CDR3 protein: CATSRGGTANYGYTF
clone size: few; D gene: -; V gene: TRBV11-1; J gene: TRBJ2-1; CDR3 DNA: TGTGCCAGCAGCTTAACTCCACAGGGATGGAATGAGCAGTTCTTC; CDR3 protein: CASSLTPQGWNEQFF
clone size: few; D gene: -; V gene: TRBV25-1; J gene: TRBJ2-1; CDR3 DNA: TGTGCCAGCAGTGAAGCGGGACCGGGGCCCCCCCTTGGCAATGAGCAGTTCTTC; CDR3 protein: CASSEAGPGPPLGNEQFF
clone size: -; D gene: TRBD1; V gene: TRBV7-9; J gene: TRBJ2-5; CDR3 DNA: TGTGCCAGCAAACTGAGGGGGCCAGAGACCCAGTACTTC; CDR3 protein: CASKLRGPETQYF
clone size: -; D gene: -; V gene: TRBV7-4; J gene: TRBJ1-2; CDR3 DNA: TGTGCCAGCAGCGCAGACCGCGTCCAGAGCGGCTACACCTTC; CDR3 protein: CASSADRVQSGYTF
clone size: -; D gene: TRBD1; V gene: TRBV10-3; J gene: TRBJ1-2; CDR3 DNA: TGTGCCATCAGTGAGTCGGAGACAGGGGGACCTTATGGCTACACCTTC; CDR3 protein: CAISESETGGPYGYTF
clone size: -; D gene: -; V gene: TRBV3-1; J gene: TRBJ1-2; CDR3 DNA: TGTGCCAGCAGCCTTTGGGCTAGGGAAGTCAATGGCTACACCTTC; CDR3 protein: CASSLWAREVNGYTF
clone size: -; D gene: -; V gene: TRBV12-3/TRBV12-4; J gene: TRBJ2-1; CDR3 DNA: TGTGCCAGCAGCCCGGGGTACGGGAATGAGCAGTTCTTC; CDR3 protein: CASSPGYGNEQFF
clone size: -; D gene: TRBD2; V gene: TRBV11-2; J gene: TRBJ2-1; CDR3 DNA: TGTGCCAGCAGCTTAGATTTGCGGGGGGGGTTCAATGAGCAGTTCTTC; CDR3 protein: CASSLDLRGGFNEQFF
clone size: -; D gene: -; V gene: TRBV5-1; J gene: TRBJ2-5; CDR3 DNA: TGCGCCAGCAGCTACTTCCCCGTGGGGCAAGAGACCCAGTACTTC; CDR3 protein: CASSYFPVGQETQYF
clone size: few; D gene: TRBD1; V gene: TRBV6-6; J gene: TRBJ2-2; CDR3 DNA: TGTGCCAGCAGTTACTCGATTTCAGGGGGTTTTGCCACCGGGGAGCTGTTTTTT; CDR3 protein: CASSYSISGGFATGELFF
clone size: few; D gene: TRBD1; V gene: TRBV7-9; J gene: TRBJ1-4; CDR3 DNA: TGTGCCAGCAGCAAGGTGGGGACAGTCTCTGAAAAACTGTTTTTT; CDR3 protein: CASSKVGTVSEKLFF
clone size: -; D gene: -; V gene: TRBV24-1; J gene: TRBJ2-7; CDR3 DNA: TGTGCCACCAGTGAAGAGGACAGTACCTACGAGCAGTACTTC; CDR3 protein: CATSEEDSTYEQYF
clone size: many; D gene: TRBD1; V gene: TRBV7-8; J gene: TRBJ1-1; CDR3 DNA: TGTGCCAGCATAACCCAGGGGGCAGGGGCTGAAGCTTTCTTT; CDR3 protein: CASITQGAGAEAFF
clone size: -; D gene: -; V gene: TRBV6-6; J gene: TRBJ2-6; CDR3 DNA: TGTGCCAGCAGTTACTCGATGTTATCTGGGGCCAACGTCCTGACTTTC; CDR3 protein: CASSYSMLSGANVLTF
clone size: few; D gene: -; V gene: TRBV9; J gene: TRBJ1-4; CDR3 DNA: TGTGCCAGCAGCGCTCCCCCCGCAACTAATGAAAAACTGTTTTTT; CDR3 protein: CASSAPPATNEKLFF
clone size: many; D gene: -; V gene: TRBV7-2; J gene: TRBJ2-3; CDR3 DNA: TGTGCCAGCAGCCTCAAAGGGGATACGCAGTATTTT; CDR3 protein: CASSLKGDTQYF
clone size: many; D gene: TRBD2; V gene: TRBV7-2; J gene: TRBJ2-3; CDR3 DNA: TGTGCCAGCAGCTACCGACTAGGAGCGGGGGGTCCCCGCACAGATACGCAGTATTTT; CDR3 protein: CASSYRLGAGGPRTDTQYF
clone size: few; D gene: TRBD1; V gene: TRBV7-2; J gene: TRBJ2-1; CDR3 DNA: TGTGCCAGCAGCTTAGAGTGGGGACAGGGGAGGGATGAGCAGTTCTTC; CDR3 protein: CASSLEWGQGRDEQFF
clone size: -; D gene: -; V gene: TRBV12-3/TRBV12-4; J gene: TRBJ1-1; CDR3 DNA: TGTGCCAGCAGACTCGGACGGTCGTACACTGAAGCTTTCTTT; CDR3 protein: CASRLGRSYTEAFF
clone size: few; D gene: TRBD2; V gene: TRBV11-2; J gene: TRBJ2-5; CDR3 DNA: TGTGCCAGCAGCAAGAAAGGGCGGCCCATAGCGGGGGCCCAAGAGACCCAGTACTTC; CDR3 protein: CASSKKGRPIAGAQETQYF
clone size: many; D gene: -; V gene: TRBV7-8; J gene: TRBJ1-2; CDR3 DNA: TGTGCCAGCAGCAACCAGGCGAATTTAGCTAACTATGGCTACACCTTC; CDR3 protein: CASSNQANLANYGYTF
clone size: -; D gene: -; V gene: TRBV6-1; J gene: TRBJ1-5; CDR3 DNA: TGTGCCAGCTGGTATAGCAATCAGCCCCAGCATTTT; CDR3 protein: CASWYSNQPQHF
clone size: few; D gene: TRBD2; V gene: TRBV5-1; J gene: TRBJ2-1; CDR3 DNA: TGCGCCAGCAGCCCTGTAGCGGGAGATACGACGGAGCAGTTCTTC; CDR3 protein: CASSPVAGDTTEQFF
clone size: few; D gene: -; V gene: TRBV19; J gene: TRBJ1-4; CDR3 DNA: TGTGCCAGTAGTTCTAACCGGGGCGCTACTAATGAAAAACTGTTTTTT; CDR3 protein: CASSSNRGATNEKLFF
clone size: -; D gene: -; V gene: TRBV2; J gene: TRBJ2-2; CDR3 DNA: TGTGCCAGCTTCGACACCGGGGAGCTGTTTTTT; CDR3 protein: CASFDTGELFF
clone size: few; D gene: TRBD2; V gene: TRBV7-9; J gene: TRBJ2-3; CDR3 DNA: TGTGCCAGCAGCAAACGACTAGCGGGATTGTCAGATACGCAGTATTTT; CDR3 protein: CASSKRLAGLSDTQYF
clone size: few; D gene: TRBD1; V gene: TRBV6-6; J gene: TRBJ2-7; CDR3 DNA: TGTGCCAGCAGCCTCTTGGGGGACAGGGGTTACGAGCAGTACTTC; CDR3 protein: CASSLLGDRGYEQYF
clone size: -; D gene: -; V gene: TRBV28; J gene: TRBJ1-5; CDR3 DNA: TGTGCCAGCAGTTTAGGAGGGGGGCTTCGGAATCAGCCCCAGCATTTT; CDR3 protein: CASSLGGGLRNQPQHF
clone size: -; D gene: -; V gene: TRBV19; J gene: TRBJ2-5; CDR3 DNA: TGTGCCAGTAGTACAGACACGACCCACCAAGAGACCCAGTACTTC; CDR3 protein: CASSTDTTHQETQYF
clone size: -; D gene: -; V gene: TRBV10-3; J gene: TRBJ1-1; CDR3 DNA: TGTGCCATCAGGCCGGACAGTCTGAGCACTGAAGCTTTCTTT; CDR3 protein: CAIRPDSLSTEAFF
clone size: few; D gene: -; V gene: TRBV4-1; J gene: TRBJ2-7; CDR3 DNA: TGCGCCAGCAGCCAAGGGACCCCTCCAGGGGCGTACGAGCAGTACTTC; CDR3 protein: CASSQGTPPGAYEQYF
clone size: -; D gene: TRBD1; V gene: TRBV19; J gene: TRBJ2-2; CDR3 DNA: TGTGCCAGTAGTATGCAGGGGGCGAGGAACACCGGGGAGCTGTTTTTT; CDR3 protein: CASSMQGARNTGELFF
clone size: -; D gene: TRBD1; V gene: TRBV6-2/TRBV6-3; J gene: TRBJ1-5; CDR3 DNA: TGTGCCAGCGCCGGGACAGTGAACAATCAGCCCCAGCATTTT; CDR3 protein: CASAGTVNNQPQHF
clone size: -; D gene: -; V gene: TRBV5-4; J gene: TRBJ2-1; CDR3 DNA: TGTGCCAGCAGTCTTGACCTGGGGGGCTACAATGAGCAGTTCTTC; CDR3 protein: CASSLDLGGYNEQFF
clone size: few; D gene: -; V gene: TRBV12-3/TRBV12-4; J gene: TRBJ2-1; CDR3 DNA: TGTGCCAGCAGTTTAGCGGGACCTACGAATGAGCAGTTCTTC; CDR3 protein: CASSLAGPTNEQFF
clone size: few; D gene: -; V gene: TRBV7-2; J gene: TRBJ2-7; CDR3 DNA: TGTGCCAGCAGCTTACGGGGGTTGTCATCCTACGAGCAGTACTTC; CDR3 protein: CASSLRGLSSYEQYF
clone size: few; D gene: TRBD2; V gene: TRBV19; J gene: TRBJ2-3; CDR3 DNA: TGTGCCAGTAGTTTCGGGACTAACACAGATACGCAGTATTTT; CDR3 protein: CASSFGTNTDTQYF
clone size: -; D gene: -; V gene: TRBV7-4; J gene: TRBJ2-3; CDR3 DNA: TGTGCCACGGTCTTTGTAAGGATTAGCACAGATACGCAGTATTTT; CDR3 protein: CATVFVRISTDTQYF
clone size: few; D gene: -; V gene: TRBV7-2; J gene: TRBJ2-5; CDR3 DNA: TGTGCCAGCAGCTTAATTGCGGGACCCCAAGAGACCCAGTACTTC; CDR3 protein: CASSLIAGPQETQYF
clone size: few; D gene: -; V gene: TRBV7-6; J gene: TRBJ2-1; CDR3 DNA: TGTGCCAGCAGCTTAAGCAGTAGCGGAGCTCAGGGCAATGAGCAGTTCTTC; CDR3 protein: CASSLSSSGAQGNEQFF
clone size: -; D gene: -; V gene: TRBV19; J gene: TRBJ1-4; CDR3 DNA: TGTGCCAGTAGTATTCGTTTCGGTGAAAAACTGTTTTTT; CDR3 protein: CASSIRFGEKLFF
clone size: -; D gene: -; V gene: TRBV12-3/TRBV12-4; J gene: TRBJ1-3; CDR3 DNA: TGTGCCACAAAGCTTAGTTCTGGAAACACCATATATTTT; CDR3 protein: CATKLSSGNTIYF
clone size: once; D gene: -; V gene: TRBV20-1; J gene: TRBJ1-2; CDR3 DNA: TGCAGTGCTAGAGATCCGGGCACGCGGGGGTATGGCTACACCTTC; CDR3 protein: CSARDPGTRGYGYTF